This entry lists 5 T cell receptor beta chains sequenced from one sample in a study of PD-1 blockade in classical Hodgkin lymphoma. The assay was immunoSEQ multiplex PCR, and TCRdb's table has in-frame clones only and misses some. Found here are around 28,000 clones, about 88% of them singletons; the top ten hold about 0.82%. The time point denotes: cycle 4 day 1 (C4D1), after more than five weeks of nivolumab. All the patients suffered relapse after autologous stem cell transplantation, and brentuximab vedotin exposure differed. By magnetic negative selection, CD4+ T cells were purified from thawed PBMCs. This specimen consisted of CD4+ T cells from blood, obtained before the fourth cycle of nivolumab. The source of these receptors is a human donor with classical Hodgkin lymphoma.

V gene TRBV11-2 combines with J gene TRBJ2-5; 10 bases match TRBD2. With V trimmed by 5 bases and J by 1 base, 7 bases remained unmatched. The germline gives CDR1 SGHAT, CDR2 FQNNGV. The CDR3 runs to 16 residues. The CDR3 reads CASSQGLAGAQETQYF. The CDR3 bases are TGTGCCAGCAGCCAAGGGCTAGCGGGGGCCCAAGAGACCCAGTACTTC.

The chain recombines TRBV7-2 with TRBJ2-5, with 9 nucleotides matching TRBD2. Germline CDR1 reads SGHTA; CDR2 reads FQGNSA. V shed 5 bases, J shed 7 bases, and the junction held 8 bases outside the gene matches. This CDR3 has 14 amino acids. The CDR3 DNA sequence: TGTGCCAGCAGCCTGACTAGCGGTGTGGTGACCCAGTACTTC. Its translation: CASSLTSGVVTQYF.

This chain joins TRBV6-5 and TRBJ1-1; perhaps TRBD1 as D (6 bases). The V end lost 5 bases, the J end lost 8 bases, and 15 bases lay between the germline ends. Looked up from germline, CDR1 is MNHEY and CDR2 is SVGAGI. The CDR3 extends over 13 amino acids. The CDR3, as DNA: TGTGCCAGCAGTCAGAACGACAGGACCGAAGCTTTCTTT. It translates to CASSQNDRTEAFF.

The rearrangement links TRBV7-9 to TRBJ1-2, with 8 nucleotides matching TRBD1. Germline CDR1 SEHNR, CDR2 FQNEAQ (reference sequence). The length of the CDR3 is 14 residues. J was trimmed by 8 bases and V by 5 bases; bases with no gene match: 10. In nucleotides, the CDR3 is TGTGCCAGCAGCATCCCAGGGGGCGCGGGGGGCTACACCTTC. It encodes CASSIPGGAGGYTF.

The chain carries TRBV19 and TRBJ1-2; D may be TRBD1 (5 bases). CDR1 and CDR2 from the germline V gene are LNHDA and SQIVND (reference sequence). The CDR3 loop spans 13 amino acids. Trimming removed 6 bases from V and 4 bases from J, with 12 bases in between. The CDR3, as DNA: TGTGCCAGTAGCGACAGAGGAATCTATGGCTACACCTTC. It translates to CASSDRGIYGYTF. Complete variable domain (other parts from reference TRBV19 and TRBJ1-2): DGGITQSPKYLFRKEGQNVTLSCEQNLNHDAMYWYRQDPGQGLRLIYYSQIVNDFQKGDIAEGYSVSREKKESFPLTVTSAQKNPTAFYLCASSDRGIYGYTFGSGTRLTVV.